This TCR beta chain was identified in a study of cytomegalovirus exposure and HLA in healthy donors (dated by TCRdb to the late 2010s). Background for the entire study: In an earlier analysis of roughly 590 of the donors, about 270 Gb of sequence data and 95 million to 130 million unique TCR beta sequences from roughly 200 million T cells were reported. Besides the first cohort of approximately 710 subjects, a separate validation cohort made up of roughly 120 different subjects was used. Donor age, sex, ethnicity and CMV serostatus were collected together with the repertoire data. An early release that covered about 600 HLA-typed donors contained approximately 290 gigabases of sequencing data and roughly 84 million unique TCR sequences. A later genetic analysis took genome-wide SNP genotypes for 398 of the 666 donors and used that subset as a discovery cohort. The study used immunosequencing to profile the T cell repertoires of more than 650 subjects and linked those repertoires to cytomegalovirus serostatus. Rather than drawing on any new phenotypic data, the later analysis identified candidate immune exposures from TCR beta sequences and the way those sequences occurred across donors. Of the roughly 400 genotyped donors, approximately 83% fell in the genetic ancestry cluster associated with self-reported Caucasian donors. Typing coverage differed by locus: A, B, C, DRB1 and DQB1 were typed in roughly 629-630 donors, DQA1 in 522, DPA1 in 600 to 610, and DPB1 in about 450. An earlier analysis of approximately 640 of the donors applied high-throughput TCR beta sequencing to assess whether each TCR beta V gene segment acted as functional or pseudogenic. Every discovery cohort repertoire had been produced on one sequencing platform. A later analysis re-analyzed previously published TCR beta repertoires from hundreds of donors and added high-resolution HLA genotyping to study TCR occurrence patterns. HLA typing included class I and class II loci at four-digit resolution. Among 300 to 500 genotyped donors of the cohort, an average of approximately 220,000 unique TCR beta nucleotide sequences was sequenced per donor, of which about 18% were non-productive. Because of strong linkage in the cohort, a few DR-DQ haplotypes were treated as single units for association and clustering. The study aimed to test whether signatures of past pathogen exposure could be identified by cataloging public T cell receptors. High-throughput TCR immunosequencing, statistical association of individual TCRs with disease status, and machine learning were combined to predict cytomegalovirus infection status. What the work shows at the level of the full study, not this receptor alone: Only TCR beta chains were sequenced in this cohort, and the absence of alpha or paired-chain data limited detectable features. Several of the top co-occurrence clusters appeared to be linked to parvovirus B19, influenza, CMV and Epstein-Barr virus, according to a later analysis. Most TCR sequences were seen in very few donors, while some public TCRs were found in many individuals. Approximately 16 rarely observed V segments, including chromosome 9 orphons, were excluded from the earlier analysis of several hundred of the donors because counts were too low. Sequencing depth was assumed to be roughly uniform across donors in the presence/absence analyses, though that assumption may not hold. In a later analysis, TCR association rates were found to vary across HLA loci, with the most associated TCRs seen for DRB1 alleles and the fewest for HLA-C alleles. In a later analysis, HLA-associated TCR beta chains showed more clonal expansion and lower generation probabilities than non-associated chains that were equally common. Linkage disequilibrium might explain the correlated functional status among segregating V segments, but an unknown experimental factor could not be ruled out. Because HLA typing was missing for some donors at each locus, association tests included only the typed subset. According to a later analysis, most CMV-associated TCR beta chains appeared to be HLA-restricted, and the HLA associations seemed to be driven largely by CMV exposure. In an earlier analysis of some 500 of the donors, most TCR beta V segments were observed in productive rearrangements about 87% or about 30% of the time, broadly matching IMGT annotations. A later genetic analysis associated a missense DCLRE1C variant with V-gene and J-gene trimming of TCR beta chains, and an independent cohort replicated the association. A further reported finding was that TCR beta sequences accurately predicted the HLA-A and HLA-B alleles for most subjects in the first cohort. Some IMGT-functional V segments, including TRBV6-2 and TRBV6-3, could not be told apart with the 87-base-pair reads, so those segments were excluded. Cytomegalovirus status was reported to be diagnosed by the classifier with high specificity and sensitivity in both the original and validation cohorts. CMV serostatus was the only immune exposure information available for the cohort. A few of the identified cytomegalovirus-associated TCR beta chains were confirmed in vitro to be specific for cytomegalovirus antigens. A later genetic analysis reported fewer N-insertions in productive TCRs among donors in an Asian-associated ancestry cluster than the approximately 700-donor mean. According to the authors, the approach could potentially be generalized to other disease states and immunological phenotypes. At a false discovery rate of 0.05, a later analysis linked about 16,000 TCR beta sequences to specific HLA alleles. When HLA alleles, especially DR and DQ, strongly co-occurred, TCR associations were difficult to assign to individual alleles. A cluster of highly shared sequence variants was judged likely to represent a technical artifact of the sequencing pipeline. A total of roughly 160 TCR beta chains were listed by the study as associated with cytomegalovirus.

The method was the immunoSEQ multiplex PCR assay. For the multiplex PCR, a mixture combining 60 forward primers for TCR Vbeta segments and 13 reverse primers for TCR Jbeta segments was used. The CDR3 region of rearranged TCR beta genes was amplified from genomic DNA with a multiplex PCR assay. The Illumina HiSeq System was used to sequence the amplified TCR beta libraries as 87-base-pair reads. Concerning the study's data processing: Across the 600 to 700 repertoires, a later analysis counted tens of millions of unique TCR beta chains, 9.5 million to 12 million of which were shared by at least two donors. A nearest-neighbor algorithm error-corrected the raw reads and collapsed the reads into unique sequences, merging closely related sequences to remove PCR and sequencing errors. V, D and J gene segments were assigned by aligning CDR3 sequences to IMGT reference sequences. For a sequence to be retained, a match of at least six nucleotides to both a V gene segment and a J gene segment was required. A rearrangement was called productive if the CDR3 had no stop codons and remained in frame with V and J, and every other rearrangement was called non-productive. CDR3 was defined by IMGT convention, running from the second conserved V-encoded cysteine to the conserved J-encoded phenylalanine. The earlier analysis of about 500 of the donors excluded sequences that lacked an unambiguous match to a single V gene segment. In an earlier analysis of 587 of the donors, V segments were called functional above 56.7% productive rearrangements and were called segregating when the between-donor standard deviation exceeded 5%. A statistical classification framework was built for diagnosing cytomegalovirus status from the catalog of TCR beta chain sequences. In a later analysis, V and J genes were assigned by comparing TCR nucleotide sequences against IMGT/GENE-DB human TR gene sequences. A later analysis assigned CDR3 sequences and most-parsimonious VDJ recombination scenarios with the TCRdist pipeline. In a later analysis, every TCR beta chain was defined by the combination of its CDR3 amino acid sequence and its V-gene family, and reads without a unique V-gene family were dropped. To address suspected cross-contamination and a sequencing artifact, a later analysis removed a few hundred highly shared, low-generation-probability nucleotide sequences. A later analysis calculated a clonal expansion index for each public chain from normalized within-repertoire ranks of inferred template counts. In a later analysis, generation probabilities were computed using a VDJ recombination model fitted to out-of-frame rearrangements, and the results were checked against IGoR. In a later analysis, hypergeometric tests were used to score TCR-TCR, TCR-HLA and TCR-CMV co-occurrence, with a repertoire-size bias correction applied to TCR pairs. A later analysis estimated false discovery rates by permuting HLA or CMV assignments 20 times. In a later analysis, co-occurring TCRs were grouped using DBSCAN, and TCRdist sequence similarity was added for clustering within HLA-allele-positive subsets. Co-occurrence clustering excluded repertoires with fewer than 30,000 or more than 120,000 public chains, plus five with anomalous nucleotide sharing. What TCRdb holds here is the immuneACCESS table cut down to in-frame rearrangements. Part of the clones is not present; checked against another copy, under half of the missing clones reflect an unresolved V gene, and the others are unexplained. V and J calls and clone size are given by that table; D and trimming were obtained from the DNA. This sample holds under 140,000 clones; 75% to 80% were observed only once. Of the sample, 1.3% falls within the top ten clones.

Its CDR3 holds 16 amino acids, cysteine through phenylalanine. The retained sequence is limited to the CDR3, 48 bases, with the frame set at the first base. Sequences MDHEN (CDR1) and SYDVKM (CDR2) are obtained from the germline V gene. V loses 6 bases at its end and J loses 6 bases; junction bases beyond the gene matches: 13. In total, 666 healthy bone marrow donors made up the cohort. All cohort members were sampled while nominally healthy, although unrecorded immune exposures were likely present. The donor was CMV seronegative and was included in the group of a few hundred seronegative cohort members. Every donor gave a peripheral blood sample, and the peripheral blood mononuclear cells from that sample were used for TCR beta sequencing. The Qiagen DNeasy Blood Extraction Kit was used to extract genomic DNA from the blood cell samples. A remark on this clone: What antigen it recognizes has not been identified. Qualities for individual bases were not recorded, and no much larger clone is one base off.

Recombination connected TRBV28 to TRBJ2-2, and TRBD2 aligns with 7 junction nucleotides. The source is a woman aged 25 to 39 in good health and CMV-seronegative. Sample: PBMCs. The nucleotide sequence is given as TGTGCCAGCAGAAAGGGAGGGTATGACCTTCCCGGGGAGCTGTTTTTT. This yields the protein CASRKGGYDLPGELFF.